This TCR beta chain comes out of a study of T cells after somatic rescue of genetic block. Germline CDR1 and CDR2: SGHDT and YYEEEE. This CDR3 has 16 residues. Trimming shortened V by 3 bases and J by 2 bases, and 16 bases separated the two germline ends. There are a few counts of this clone. The table came from immunoSEQ multiplex PCR; TCRdb's copy has only in-frame clones and leaves some out. The table lists about 13,000 clones, around 72% of them singletons. The receptor was derived from a boy aged 5-17 years. The genes are TRBV5-6 and TRBJ2-3; TRBD2 is a possible D gene (5 bases). The sequenced sample was peripheral blood mononuclear cells (PBMCs). The CDR3 coding sequence is TGTGCCAGCAGCTCCATCGGAGGACGACACACAGATACGCAGTATTTT. Its protein is CASSSIGGRHTDTQYF.